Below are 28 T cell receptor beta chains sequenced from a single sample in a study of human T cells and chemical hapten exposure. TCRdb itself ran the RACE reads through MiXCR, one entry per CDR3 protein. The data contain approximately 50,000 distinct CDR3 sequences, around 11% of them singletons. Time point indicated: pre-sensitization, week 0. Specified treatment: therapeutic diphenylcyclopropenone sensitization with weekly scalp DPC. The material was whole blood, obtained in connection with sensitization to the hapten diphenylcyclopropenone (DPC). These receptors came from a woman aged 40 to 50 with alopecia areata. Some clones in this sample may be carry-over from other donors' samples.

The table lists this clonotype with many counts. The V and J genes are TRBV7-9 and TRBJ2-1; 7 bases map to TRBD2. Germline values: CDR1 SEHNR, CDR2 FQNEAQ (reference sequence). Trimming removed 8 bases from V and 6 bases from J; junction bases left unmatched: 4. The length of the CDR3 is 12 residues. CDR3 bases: TGTGCCAGCGCGGGGAGGGGCAATGAGCAGTTCTTC. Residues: CASAGRGNEQFF.

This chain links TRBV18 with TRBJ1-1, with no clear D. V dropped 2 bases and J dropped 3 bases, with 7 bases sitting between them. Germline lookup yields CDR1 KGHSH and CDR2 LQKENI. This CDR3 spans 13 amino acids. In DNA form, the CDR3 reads TGTGCCAGCTCACCAAACCGGGACACTGAAGCTTTCTTT. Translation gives CASSPNRDTEAFF.

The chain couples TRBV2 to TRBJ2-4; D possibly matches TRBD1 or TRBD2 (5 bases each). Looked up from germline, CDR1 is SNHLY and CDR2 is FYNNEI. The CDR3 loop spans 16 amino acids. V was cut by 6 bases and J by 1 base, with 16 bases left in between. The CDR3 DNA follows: TGTGCCAGCAGCCTGTGGGGCGAGGGGGCCAAAAACATTCAGTACTTC. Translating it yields CASSLWGEGAKNIQYF.

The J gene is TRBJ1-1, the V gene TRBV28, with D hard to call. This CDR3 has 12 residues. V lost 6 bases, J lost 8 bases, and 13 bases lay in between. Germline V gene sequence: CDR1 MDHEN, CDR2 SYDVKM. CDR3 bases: TGTGCCAGCAGCAACAGCAAGGGCGAAGCTTTCTTT. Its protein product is CASSNSKGEAFF.

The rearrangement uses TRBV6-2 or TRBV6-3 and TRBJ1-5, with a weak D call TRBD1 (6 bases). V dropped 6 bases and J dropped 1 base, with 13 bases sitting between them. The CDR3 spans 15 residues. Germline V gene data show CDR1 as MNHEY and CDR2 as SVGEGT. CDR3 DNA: TGTGCCAGCAGGCAAACAGGGTGGAGCAATCAGCCCCAGCATTTT. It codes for CASRQTGWSNQPQHF.

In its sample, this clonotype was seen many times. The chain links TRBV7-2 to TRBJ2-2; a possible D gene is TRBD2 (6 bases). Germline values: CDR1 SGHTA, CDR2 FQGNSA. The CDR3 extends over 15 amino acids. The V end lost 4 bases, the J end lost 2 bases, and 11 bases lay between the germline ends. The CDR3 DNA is TGTGCCAGCAGCTACCTGGGGGGTAACACCGGGGAGCTGTTTTTT. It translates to CASSYLGGNTGELFF. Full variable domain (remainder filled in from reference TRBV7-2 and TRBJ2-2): GAGVSQSPSNKVTEKGKDVELRCDPISGHTALYWYRQSLGQGLEFLIYFQGNSAPDKSGLPSDRFSAERTGGSVSTLTIQRTQQEDSAVYLCASSYLGGNTGELFFGEGSRLTVL.

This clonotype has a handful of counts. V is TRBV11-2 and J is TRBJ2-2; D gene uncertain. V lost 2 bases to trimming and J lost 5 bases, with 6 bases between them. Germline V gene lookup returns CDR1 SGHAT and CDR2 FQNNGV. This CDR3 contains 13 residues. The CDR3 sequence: CASSLKTTGELFF. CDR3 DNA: TGTGCCAGCAGCTTAAAGACGACCGGGGAGCTGTTTTTT.

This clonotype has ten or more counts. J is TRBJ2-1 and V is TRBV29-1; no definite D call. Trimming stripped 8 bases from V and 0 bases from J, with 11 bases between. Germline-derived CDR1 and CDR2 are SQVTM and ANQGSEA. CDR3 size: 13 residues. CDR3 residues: CSSTDISYNEQFF. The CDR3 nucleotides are TGCAGCTCTACTGACATCTCCTACAATGAGCAGTTCTTC.

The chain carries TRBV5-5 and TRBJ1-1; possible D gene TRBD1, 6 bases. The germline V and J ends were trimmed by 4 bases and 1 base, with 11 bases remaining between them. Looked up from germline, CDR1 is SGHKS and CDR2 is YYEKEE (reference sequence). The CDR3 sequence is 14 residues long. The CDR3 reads CASSPRTENTEAFF. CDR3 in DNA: TGTGCCAGCAGCCCTAGGACAGAGAACACTGAAGCTTTCTTT. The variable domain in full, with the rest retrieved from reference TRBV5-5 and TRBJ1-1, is DAGVTQSPTHLIKTRGQQVTLRCSPISGHKSVSWYQQVLGQGPQFIFQYYEKEERGRGNFPDRFSARQFPNYSSELNVNALLLGDSALYLCASSPRTENTEAFFGQGTRLTVV.

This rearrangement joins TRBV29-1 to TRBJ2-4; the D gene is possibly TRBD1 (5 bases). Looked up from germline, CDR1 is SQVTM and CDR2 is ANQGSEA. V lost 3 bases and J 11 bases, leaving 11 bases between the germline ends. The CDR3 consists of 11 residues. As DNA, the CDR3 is TGCAGCGTTGAGGGGCTTTCGGTTCAGTACTTC. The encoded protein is CSVEGLSVQYF.

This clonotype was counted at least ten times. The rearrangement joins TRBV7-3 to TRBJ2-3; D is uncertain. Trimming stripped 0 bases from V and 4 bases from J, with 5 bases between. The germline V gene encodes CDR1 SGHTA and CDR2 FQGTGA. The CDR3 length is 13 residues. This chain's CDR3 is CASSLTRADTQYF. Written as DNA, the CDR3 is TGTGCCAGCAGCTTAACCCGGGCAGATACGCAGTATTTT.

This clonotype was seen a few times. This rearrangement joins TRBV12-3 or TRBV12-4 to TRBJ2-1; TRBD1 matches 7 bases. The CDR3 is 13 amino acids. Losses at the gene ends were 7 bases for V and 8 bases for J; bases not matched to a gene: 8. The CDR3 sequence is CASNTGARYEQFF. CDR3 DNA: TGTGCCAGCAATACAGGGGCGCGTTATGAGCAGTTCTTC.

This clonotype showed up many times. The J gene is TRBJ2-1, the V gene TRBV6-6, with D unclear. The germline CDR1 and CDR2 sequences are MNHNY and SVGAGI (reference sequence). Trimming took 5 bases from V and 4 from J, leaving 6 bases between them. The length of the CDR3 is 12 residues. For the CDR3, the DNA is TGTGCCAGCAGTCCCGATTACAATGAGCAGTTCTTC. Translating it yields CASSPDYNEQFF.

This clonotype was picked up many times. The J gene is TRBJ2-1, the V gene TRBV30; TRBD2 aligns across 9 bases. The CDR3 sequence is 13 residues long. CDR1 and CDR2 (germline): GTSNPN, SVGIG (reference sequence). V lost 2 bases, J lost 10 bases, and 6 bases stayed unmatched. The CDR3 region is CAWSLSGGGEQFF. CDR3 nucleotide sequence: TGTGCCTGGAGTCTTAGCGGGGGTGGGGAGCAGTTCTTC. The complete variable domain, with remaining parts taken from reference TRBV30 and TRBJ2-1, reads SQTIHQWPATLVQPVGSPLSLECTVEGTSNPNLYWYRQAAGRGLQLLFYSVGIGQISSEVPQNLSASRPQDRQFILSSKKLLLSDSGFYLCAWSLSGGGEQFFGPGTRLTVL.

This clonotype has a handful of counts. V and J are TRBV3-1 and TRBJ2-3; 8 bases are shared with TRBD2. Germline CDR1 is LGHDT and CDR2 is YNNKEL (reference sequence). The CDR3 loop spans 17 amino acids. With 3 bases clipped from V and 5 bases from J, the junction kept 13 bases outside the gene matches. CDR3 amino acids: CASSHRTSRNLGDTQYF. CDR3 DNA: TGTGCCAGCAGCCATAGGACTAGCCGCAATCTGGGAGATACGCAGTATTTT.

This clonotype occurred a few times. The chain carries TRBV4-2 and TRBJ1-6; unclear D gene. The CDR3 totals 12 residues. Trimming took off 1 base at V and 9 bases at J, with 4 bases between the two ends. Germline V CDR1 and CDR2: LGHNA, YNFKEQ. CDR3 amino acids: CASSQGVSPLHF. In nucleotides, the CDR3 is TGTGCCAGCAGCCAAGGGGTTTCACCCCTCCACTTT.

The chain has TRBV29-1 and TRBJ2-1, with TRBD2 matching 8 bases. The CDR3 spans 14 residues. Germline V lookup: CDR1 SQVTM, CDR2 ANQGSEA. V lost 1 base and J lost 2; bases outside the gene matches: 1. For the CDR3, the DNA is TGCAGCGTTGAAGTGGGACTAGCCTACAATGAGCAGTTCTTC. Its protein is CSVEVGLAYNEQFF.

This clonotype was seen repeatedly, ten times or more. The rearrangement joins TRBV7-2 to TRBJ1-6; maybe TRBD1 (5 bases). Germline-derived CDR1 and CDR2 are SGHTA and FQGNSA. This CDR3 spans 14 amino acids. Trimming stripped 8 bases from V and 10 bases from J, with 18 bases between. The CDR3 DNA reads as TGTGCCAGCGGACGGCGGGGGAGGGAGTCACCCCTCCACTTT. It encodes CASGRRGRESPLHF.

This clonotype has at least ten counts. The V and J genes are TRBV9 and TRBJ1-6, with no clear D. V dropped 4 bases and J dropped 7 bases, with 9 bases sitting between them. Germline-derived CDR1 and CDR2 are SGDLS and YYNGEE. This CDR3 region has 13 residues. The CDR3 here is CASSPTQNSPLHF. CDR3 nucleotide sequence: TGTGCCAGCAGCCCCACACAGAATTCACCCCTCCACTTT.

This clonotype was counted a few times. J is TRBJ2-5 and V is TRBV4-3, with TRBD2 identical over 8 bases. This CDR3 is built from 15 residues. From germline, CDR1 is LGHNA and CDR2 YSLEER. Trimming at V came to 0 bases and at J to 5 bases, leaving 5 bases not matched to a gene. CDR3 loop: CASSQDRASGETQYF. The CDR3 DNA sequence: TGCGCCAGCAGCCAAGATAGGGCTAGCGGGGAGACCCAGTACTTC.

CDR3 sequence: CASSPLIRAPPTYEQYF. The CDR3 DNA sequence: TGTGCCAGCTCCCCATTAATTCGGGCCCCGCCGACCTACGAGCAGTACTTC. The chain couples TRBV6-1 to TRBJ2-7; D gene uncertain. The CDR3 runs 17 residues. Trimming pared 8 bases from V and 2 bases from J, leaving 25 bases between. The germline V gene encodes CDR1 MNHNS and CDR2 SASEGT.

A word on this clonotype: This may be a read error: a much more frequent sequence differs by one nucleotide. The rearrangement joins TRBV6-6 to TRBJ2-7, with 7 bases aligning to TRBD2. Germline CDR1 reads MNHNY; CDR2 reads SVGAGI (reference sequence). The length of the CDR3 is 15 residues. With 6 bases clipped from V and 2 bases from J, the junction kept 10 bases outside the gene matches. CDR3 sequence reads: CASSPKVGGPYEQYF. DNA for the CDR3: TGTGCCAGCAGCCCGAAAGTGGGAGGGCCCTACGAGCAGTACTTC.

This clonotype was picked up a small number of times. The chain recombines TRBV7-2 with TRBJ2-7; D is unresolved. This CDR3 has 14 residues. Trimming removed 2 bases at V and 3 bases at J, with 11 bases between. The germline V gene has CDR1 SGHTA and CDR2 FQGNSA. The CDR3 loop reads CASSLTLKSYEQYF. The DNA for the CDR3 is TGTGCCAGCAGCTTAACGCTAAAAAGCTACGAGCAGTACTTC. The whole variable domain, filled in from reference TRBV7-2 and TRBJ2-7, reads GAGVSQSPSNKVTEKGKDVELRCDPISGHTALYWYRQSLGQGLEFLIYFQGNSAPDKSGLPSDRFSAERTGGSVSTLTIQRTQQEDSAVYLCASSLTLKSYEQYFGPGTRLTVT.

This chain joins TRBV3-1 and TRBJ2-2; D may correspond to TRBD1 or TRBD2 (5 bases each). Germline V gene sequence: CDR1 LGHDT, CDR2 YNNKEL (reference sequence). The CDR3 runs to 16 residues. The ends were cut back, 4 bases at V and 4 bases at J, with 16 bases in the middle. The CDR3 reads CASSRRDGPGTGELFF. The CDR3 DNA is TGTGCCAGCAGCCGCCGGGACGGCCCGGGCACCGGGGAGCTGTTTTTT.

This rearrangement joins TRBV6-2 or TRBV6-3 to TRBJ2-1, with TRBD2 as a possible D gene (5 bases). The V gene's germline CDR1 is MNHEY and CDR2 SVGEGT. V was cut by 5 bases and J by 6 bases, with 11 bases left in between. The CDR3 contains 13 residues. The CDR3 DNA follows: TGTGCCAGCAGTAACCAAGAGGGCAATGAGCAGTTCTTC. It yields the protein CASSNQEGNEQFF.

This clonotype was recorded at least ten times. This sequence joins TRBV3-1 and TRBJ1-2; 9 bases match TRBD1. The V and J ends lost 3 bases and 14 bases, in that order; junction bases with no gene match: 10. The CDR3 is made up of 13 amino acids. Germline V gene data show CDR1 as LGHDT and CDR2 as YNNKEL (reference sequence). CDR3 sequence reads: CASSQRTGASGTF. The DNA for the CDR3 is TGTGCCAGCAGCCAGAGGACAGGGGCCTCTGGGACCTTC.

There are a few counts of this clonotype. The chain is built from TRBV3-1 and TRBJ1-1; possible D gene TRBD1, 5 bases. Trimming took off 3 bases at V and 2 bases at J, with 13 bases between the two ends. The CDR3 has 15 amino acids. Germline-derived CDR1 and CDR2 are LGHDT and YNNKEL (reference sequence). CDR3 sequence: CASSQGRGFNTEAFF. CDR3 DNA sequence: TGTGCCAGCAGCCAGGGACGGGGGTTTAACACTGAAGCTTTCTTT.

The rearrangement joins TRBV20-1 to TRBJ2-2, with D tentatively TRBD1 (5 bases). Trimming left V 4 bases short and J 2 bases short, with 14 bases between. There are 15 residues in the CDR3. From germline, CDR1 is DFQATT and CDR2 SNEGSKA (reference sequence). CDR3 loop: CSAKDGAHNTGELFF. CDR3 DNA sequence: TGCAGTGCTAAGGATGGGGCCCATAACACCGGGGAGCTGTTTTTT.